The next 28 T cell receptor beta chains were all read from a single sample in a study of blood T cell repertoires in COVID-19. Profiled with immunoSEQ multiplex PCR; TCRdb holds only in-frame clones, not every one. The sample has just over 150,000 clones; approximately 81% are singletons. The sample comprised peripheral blood. The receptors come from a human donor with acute or convalescent COVID-19. The donor label of this sample is uncertain.

V gene TRBV7-9 combines with J gene TRBJ2-1; TRBD1 matches at 8 bases. Germline trimming cut 5 bases from V and 4 bases from J; bases unmatched to any gene: 7. Germline V gene lookup returns CDR1 SEHNR and CDR2 FQNEAQ (reference sequence). The CDR3 has 15 amino acids. The CDR3 DNA follows: TGTGCCAGCAGCACTAGACAGGGGAGGTACAATGAGCAGTTCTTC. Its translation is CASSTRQGRYNEQFF.

This chain connects TRBV3-1 (or the pseudogene TRBV3-2) to TRBJ1-5, with D unresolved. Germline CDR1 is LGHDT and CDR2 is YNNKEL (reference sequence). Between the trimmed V and J ends, which lost 4 bases and 7 bases, there was a span of 8 bases. There are 12 residues in the CDR3. The CDR3 DNA reads TGTGCCAGCAGCCTCCGGGGACAGCCCCAGCATTTT. It yields the protein CASSLRGQPQHF.

The gene calls are TRBV6-5 and TRBJ2-1; 9 positions match TRBD1. Trimming removed 6 bases from V and 9 bases from J; junction bases left unmatched: 9. The CDR3 is made up of 14 amino acids. CDR1 and CDR2 from the germline V gene are MNHEY and SVGAGI. The chain's CDR3 is CASSRDRDPTEQFF. CDR3 nucleotide sequence: TGTGCCAGCAGCCGGGACAGGGACCCCACTGAGCAGTTCTTC.

V is TRBV24-1 and J is TRBJ2-2; unclear D gene. The CDR3 loop spans 16 amino acids. Germline CDR1 is KGHDR and CDR2 is SFDVKD. The V and J ends lost 7 bases and 5 bases respectively, with 19 bases between them. CDR3 residues: CATSHKRGIRTGELFF. In nucleotides, the CDR3 is TGTGCCACCAGCCACAAGCGAGGCATTAGGACCGGGGAGCTGTTTTTT.

The chain links TRBV7-6 to TRBJ1-3; 7 nucleotides align to TRBD1. V lost 0 bases to trimming and J lost 0 bases; unmatched junction nucleotides: 8. CDR1 is SGHVS and CDR2 is FNYEAQ in the germline V gene. The CDR3 consists of 18 residues. The CDR3 spells CASSLANTGTASGNTIYF. The DNA of the CDR3 is TGTGCCAGCAGCTTAGCCAATACCGGGACAGCCTCTGGAAACACCATATATTTT.

The chain is built from TRBV18 and TRBJ1-5; a possible D gene is TRBD1 (6 bases). Germline V gives CDR1 KGHSH, CDR2 LQKENI. Trimming cost V 5 bases and J 1 base, with 12 bases left between them. The CDR3 extends over 15 amino acids. DNA for the CDR3: TGTGCCAGCTCATCCGGACAGCCGAGCAATCAGCCCCAGCATTTT. It specifies CASSSGQPSNQPQHF.

The chain combines TRBV7-9 with TRBJ1-2; 12 bases map to TRBD1. Looked up from germline, CDR1 is SEHNR and CDR2 is FQNEAQ (reference sequence). J lost 6 bases, V lost 2 bases, and 4 bases had no gene match. The CDR3 length is 15 residues. CDR3 region: CASSLMGQGADGYTF. For the CDR3, the DNA is TGTGCCAGCAGCTTAATGGGACAGGGGGCGGATGGCTACACCTTC.

This chain joins TRBV28 and TRBJ1-6, with 9 bases fitting TRBD1. The germline gives CDR1 MDHEN, CDR2 SYDVKM. CDR3 length: 15 amino acids. CDR3 nucleotides: TGTGCTGCCGGGACAGGGACAACCTATAATTCACCCCTCCACTTT. The encoded protein is CAAGTGTTYNSPLHF.

This clone was found once. The chain recombines TRBV30 with TRBJ1-3; 7 bases line up with TRBD1. The V gene's germline CDR1 is GTSNPN and CDR2 SVGIG (reference sequence). The CDR3 has 13 residues. Germline trimming cut 6 bases from V and 2 bases from J; bases unmatched to any gene: 4. The DNA for the CDR3 is TGTGCCTGCCGACAGGGTGCTGGAAACACCATATATTTT. It translates to CACRQGAGNTIYF.

On this clone: The identical CDR3 is also encoded by other nucleotide sequences in the sample. The V gene is TRBV30, the J gene TRBJ1-5, with 10 bases that match TRBD1. CDR1 GTSNPN and CDR2 SVGIG come from the germline V gene (reference sequence). The CDR3 has 17 residues. The junction had 6 bases not matched to a gene; V was cut back by 1 base and J by 0 bases. CDR3: CAWSGGQGPYSNQPQHF. CDR3 DNA: TGTGCCTGGAGTGGGGGACAGGGGCCATATAGCAATCAGCCCCAGCATTTT.

The J gene is TRBJ1-1, the V gene TRBV2; perhaps TRBD1 as D (6 bases). Per germline, CDR1 SNHLY and CDR2 FYNNEI. This CDR3 has 13 amino acids. V was cut by 9 bases and J by 4 bases, with 15 bases left in between. The CDR3 is CASLLTGTTEAFF. The CDR3 bases are TGTGCCAGTCTCCTAACAGGGACCACTGAAGCTTTCTTT.

The rearrangement links TRBV11-2 to TRBJ2-1; the match to TRBD2 covers 11 bases. Germline loops: CDR1 SGHAT, CDR2 FQNNGV. The CDR3 loop spans 15 amino acids. J gave up 10 bases and V 5 bases, and 10 bases lay outside the gene matches. CDR3 sequence reads: CASSPITLAGGEQFF. CDR3 DNA sequence: TGTGCCAGCAGCCCTATTACCTTAGCGGGGGGGGAGCAGTTCTTC.

This chain joins TRBV11-2 and TRBJ1-3, with a tentative D call TRBD1 (6 bases). Trimming took 3 bases from V and 3 from J, leaving 15 bases between them. The germline V gene encodes CDR1 SGHAT and CDR2 FQNNGV. The CDR3 runs 16 residues. DNA of the CDR3: TGTGCCAGCAGCTTTCAGGGGCTTTCAGGTGGAAACACCATATATTTT. Residues: CASSFQGLSGGNTIYF.

The chain employs TRBV5-1 and TRBJ2-5; 15 positions agree with TRBD2. In germline, CDR1 is SGHRS, CDR2 YFSETQ. V trimming: 5 bases; J trimming: 1 base; junction bases outside the gene matches: 12. The CDR3 is 19 amino acids. The CDR3 DNA sequence: TGCGCCAGCAGGCCGTGGCGGACTAGCGGGGGGGTAGTCCAAGAGACCCAGTACTTC. The encoded protein is CASRPWRTSGGVVQETQYF.

This chain joins TRBV28 and TRBJ2-2; perhaps TRBD1 as D (5 bases). The V gene lost 5 bases and the J gene lost 4 bases, with 14 bases spanning the gap. This CDR3 has 15 residues. CDR1 MDHEN and CDR2 SYDVKM come from the germline V gene. The CDR3 spells CASSRPRQITGELFF. The DNA for the CDR3 is TGTGCCAGCAGTCGACCTAGACAGATCACCGGGGAGCTGTTTTTT. Supplemented by reference TRBV28 and TRBJ2-2, the full variable domain reads DVKVTQSSRYLVKRTGEKVFLECVQDMDHENMFWYRQDPGLGLRLIYFSYDVKMKEKGDIPEGYSVSREKKERFSLILESASTNQTSMYLCASSRPRQITGELFFGEGSRLTVL.

The chain uses TRBV7-9 and TRBJ1-2; D uncertain. Germline V CDR1 and CDR2: SEHNR, FQNEAQ (reference sequence). The CDR3 consists of 13 residues. Trimming removed 2 bases at V and 3 bases at J, with 7 bases between. CDR3 region: CASSLMEYYGYTF. CDR3 bases: TGTGCCAGCAGCTTAATGGAGTACTATGGCTACACCTTC.

Comment on this clone: The junction departs from the called germline gene at one end, perhaps through a read error. The CDR3 reads CSVEVVGQEGYYDYGYTF. CDR3 coding DNA: TGCAGCGTCGAAGTAGTCGGACAGGAAGGGTACTACGACTATGGCTACACCTTC. This chain links TRBV29-1 with TRBJ1-2, with TRBD1 identical over 7 bases. Germline V gives CDR1 SQVTM, CDR2 ANQGSEA. This CDR3 comprises 18 residues.

This chain uses TRBV5-1 with TRBJ2-3, with D perhaps TRBD1 (5 bases). The germline V and J ends were trimmed by 5 bases and 3 bases, with 16 bases remaining between them. The CDR3 spans 15 residues. CDR1 and CDR2 from the germline V gene are SGHRS and YFSETQ. This CDR3 is CASRVSGKGTDTQYF. CDR3 nucleotides: TGCGCCAGCAGAGTCTCAGGGAAGGGGACAGATACGCAGTATTTT. The full variable domain, completed using reference TRBV5-1 and TRBJ2-3, is KAGVTQTPRYLIKTRGQQVTLSCSPISGHRSVSWYQQTPGQGLQFLFEYFSETQRNKGNFPGRFSGRQFSNSRSEMNVSTLELGDSALYLCASRVSGKGTDTQYFGPGTRLTVL.

This chain uses TRBV7-8 with TRBJ2-1; 9 bases are shared with TRBD2. The CDR3 spans 17 residues. With V trimmed by 1 base and J by 3 bases, 7 bases remained unmatched. In germline, CDR1 is SGHVS, CDR2 FQNEAQ. DNA for the CDR3: TGTGCCAGCAGCTTAGGAGGGGCTAGCGGGATCTACAATGAGCAGTTCTTC. Its protein is CASSLGGASGIYNEQFF.

A note on this clone: A read error may produce the germline difference seen at one junction end. This chain uses TRBV27 with TRBJ2-5, with 8 positions matching TRBD2. The CDR3 contains 14 residues. The germline CDR1 and CDR2 sequences are MNHEY and SMNVEV (reference sequence). The CDR3 reads CASSLAGLAEAQYF. The CDR3 DNA follows: TGTGCCAGCAGTTTAGCTGGACTAGCAGAGGCCCAGTACTTC.

The chain employs TRBV11-3 and TRBJ2-7, with D perhaps TRBD2 (5 bases). Germline CDR1 and CDR2: SGHNT and YENEEA. The CDR3 is made up of 14 amino acids. The germline V and J ends were trimmed by 5 bases and 0 bases, with 11 bases remaining between them. CDR3 coding DNA: TGTGCCAGCAGCCGCACTAGGTCCTCCTACGAGCAGTACTTC. It codes for CASSRTRSSYEQYF.

The genes are TRBV10-3 and TRBJ2-2; possible D gene TRBD2, 5 bases. Germline loops: CDR1 ENHRY, CDR2 SYGVKD. The V end was cut by 6 bases, the J end by 5 bases, with 19 bases between. The CDR3 runs to 16 residues. DNA for the CDR3: TGTGCCATCAGGGCGGGTTTTAATCAGCAAACCGGGGAGCTGTTTTTT. Amino acids: CAIRAGFNQQTGELFF.

The chain uses TRBV5-1 and TRBJ2-7; 8 bases match TRBD1. The V and J ends lost 5 bases and 1 base, in that order; junction bases with no gene match: 2. Germline V gives CDR1 SGHRS, CDR2 YFSETQ. The CDR3 is made up of 13 amino acids. CDR3 nucleotides: TGCGCCAGCAGTCGGGACAGGTCCTACGAGCAGTACTTC. Amino acids: CASSRDRSYEQYF.

V gene TRBV11-3 combines with J gene TRBJ1-2, with D hard to call. Germline V gene sequence: CDR1 SGHNT, CDR2 YENEEA. Trimming left V 0 bases short and J 7 bases short, with 12 bases between. The CDR3 is made up of 14 amino acids. The CDR3 nucleotides are TGTGCCAGCAGCTTAGATCCCGGTACCGCTGGCTACACCTTC. As protein: CASSLDPGTAGYTF.

This chain links TRBV5-1 with TRBJ1-1; 7 bases are a match to TRBD1. Losses at the gene ends were 0 bases for V and 7 bases for J; bases not matched to a gene: 9. CDR1 is SGHRS, CDR2 YFSETQ, per germline. CDR3 length: 15 amino acids. CDR3 bases: TGCGCCAGCAGCTTGGAGGGACAGCCCATGAATGAAGCTTTCTTT. Translation gives CASSLEGQPMNEAFF.

The chain carries TRBV3-1 (or the pseudogene TRBV3-2) and TRBJ2-1, with 9 bases matching TRBD1. The ends lost 0 bases at V and 4 bases at J; junction bases unmatched: 1. From germline, CDR1 is LGHDT and CDR2 YNNKEL (reference sequence). The CDR3 runs to 15 residues. The CDR3 spells CASSQEDRGYNEQFF. Here the CDR3 DNA reads TGTGCCAGCAGCCAAGAGGACAGGGGATACAATGAGCAGTTCTTC.

The V call is TRBV19, the J call TRBJ1-4; no firm D call. Germline V gene sequence: CDR1 LNHDA, CDR2 SQIVND (reference sequence). This CDR3 comprises 15 residues. V was clipped by 1 base and J by 6 bases, with 12 bases between them. CDR3 DNA sequence: TGTGCCAGTAGTATAGCAGCCAGCCGGGATGAAAAACTGTTTTTT. It translates to CASSIAASRDEKLFF.

This sequence joins TRBV11-3 and TRBJ1-1; D call uncertain. Trimming removed 3 bases from V and 6 bases from J, with 11 bases in between. The CDR3 has 13 amino acids. Per the germline V gene, CDR1 is SGHNT and CDR2 is YENEEA. CDR3 amino acids: CASSLTLNAEAFF. The DNA of the CDR3 is TGTGCCAGCAGCTTGACTCTTAACGCTGAAGCTTTCTTT.